This T cell receptor (beta chain) was documented in a study of blood T cell repertoires in COVID-19. Study as a whole: The samples span acute and convalescent COVID-19 from the United States, Italy and Spain. Nucleic acid was either cDNA or gDNA, and it came from T cells, B-cell-depleted T cells, or PBMCs.

In the authors' workflow: Estimation of nucleated cell counts was performed using reference gene primer amplification. TCRdb keeps only in-frame clones here, not all; method: immunoSEQ multiplex PCR. V, J and clone size reflect that table, while D and trimming were determined from the DNA. In the table there are some 90,000 clones, approximately 85% of which are singletons. Sequenced: peripheral blood. This clonotype was sampled from a human donor in a cohort sampled during active COVID-19.

CDR3 DNA sequence: TGTGCCAGCAGCTTGGACAGGGGCCGTGGCTACACCTTC. It codes for CASSLDRGRGYTF. The chain links TRBV5-6 to TRBJ1-2; TRBD1 matches 7 bases. This CDR3 is built from 13 residues. Per germline, CDR1 SGHDT and CDR2 YYEEEE. V lost 0 bases to trimming and J lost 7 bases; unmatched junction nucleotides: 3.